This TCR beta chain was retrieved from a study of spatial heterogeneity in lung cancer. Study context: Each unique TCR and UMI combination was seen more than ten times on average in raw reads.

A single record per CDR3 protein comes from TCRdb applying MiXCR to the 5' RACE reads. The table shows over a thousand distinct CDR3 sequences, with around an eighth occurring only once. Germline loops: CDR1 MDHEN, CDR2 SYDVKM. This CDR3 region has 15 residues. With 6 bases clipped from V and 3 bases from J, the junction kept 8 bases outside the gene matches. This clonotype showed up many times. Its specificity is not known. Time point: sample taken at primary tumor resection. General study results and limits: Tumor mutation counts were tracked by expanded intratumoral alpha and beta TCR counts.

The receptor was derived from a male donor with early-stage non-small cell lung cancer. The chain couples TRBV28 to TRBJ1-2; 9 nucleotides align to TRBD1. This specimen consisted of lung tumor tissue, obtained at surgery. This CDR3 is CASSLGTGLDYGYTF. The CDR3 DNA is TGTGCCAGCAGCTTGGGGACAGGGTTGGACTATGGCTACACCTTC.